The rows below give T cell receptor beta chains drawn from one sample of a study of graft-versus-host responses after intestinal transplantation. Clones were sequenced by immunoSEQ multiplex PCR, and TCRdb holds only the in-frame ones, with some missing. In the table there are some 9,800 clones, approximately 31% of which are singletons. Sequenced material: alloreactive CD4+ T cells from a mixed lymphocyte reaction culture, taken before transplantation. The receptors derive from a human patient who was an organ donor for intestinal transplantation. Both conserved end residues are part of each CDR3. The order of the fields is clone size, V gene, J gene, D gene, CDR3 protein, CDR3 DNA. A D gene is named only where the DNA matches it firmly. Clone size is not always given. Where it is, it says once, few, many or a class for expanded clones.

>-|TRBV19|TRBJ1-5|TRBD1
CASTTGQGESNQPQHF
TGTGCCAGTACCACGGGACAGGGGGAGAGCAATCAGCCCCAGCATTTT
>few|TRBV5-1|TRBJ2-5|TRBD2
CASSPGLAGMGETQYF
TGCGCCAGCAGCCCAGGACTAGCGGGGATGGGAGAGACCCAGTACTTC
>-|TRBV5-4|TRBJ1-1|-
CASSQEAGWEAFF
TGTGCCAGCAGCCAAGAAGCGGGTTGGGAAGCTTTCTTT
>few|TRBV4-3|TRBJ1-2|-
CASSQDGYVGLGYTF
TGCGCCAGCAGCCAAGATGGGTACGTGGGGCTTGGCTACACCTTC
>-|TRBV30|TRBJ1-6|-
CAWSVGYSSYNSPLHF
TGTGCCTGGAGTGTTGGTTATAGCTCCTATAATTCACCCCTCCACTTT
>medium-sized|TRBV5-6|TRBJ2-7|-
CASPTARAYEQYF
TGTGCCAGCCCTACGGCAAGGGCCTACGAGCAGTACTTC
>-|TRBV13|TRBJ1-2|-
CASSLGGLTGGYGYTF
TGTGCCAGCAGCTTAGGGGGGCTTACAGGAGGGTATGGCTACACCTTC
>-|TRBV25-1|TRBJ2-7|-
CASSPDGFSYEQYF
TGTGCCAGCAGTCCGGACGGATTTTCCTACGAGCAGTACTTC
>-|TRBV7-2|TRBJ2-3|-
CASSLGPTADTQYF
TGTGCCAGCAGCTTAGGTCCTACAGCAGATACGCAGTATTTT
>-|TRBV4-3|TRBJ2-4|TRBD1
CASSQGDSPGNIQYF
TGCGCCAGCAGCCAAGGGGACAGCCCGGGAAACATTCAGTACTTC
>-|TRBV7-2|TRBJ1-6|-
CASSLDYVSYNSPLHF
TGTGCCAGCAGCTTAGATTATGTCTCCTATAATTCACCCCTCCACTTT
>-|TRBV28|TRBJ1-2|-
CASSLLQGRYYGYTF
TGTGCCAGCAGTTTATTACAGGGTAGGTACTATGGCTACACCTTC
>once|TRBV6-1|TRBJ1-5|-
CASKGFSNQPQHF
TGTGCCAGCAAGGGCTTTAGCAATCAGCCCCAGCATTTT
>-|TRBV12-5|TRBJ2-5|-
CASGLDYETQYF
TGTGCTAGTGGTTTGGATTACGAGACCCAGTACTTC
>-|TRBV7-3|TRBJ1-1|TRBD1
CASSLNPTGTGNTEAFF
TGTGCCAGCAGCTTAAACCCCACCGGGACAGGGAACACTGAAGCTTTCTTT
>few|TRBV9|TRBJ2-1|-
CASSPGNVANEQFF
TGTGCCAGCAGCCCCGGGAACGTGGCAAATGAGCAGTTCTTC
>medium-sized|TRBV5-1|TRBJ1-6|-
CASSLTGSSYNSPLHF
TGCGCCAGCAGCTTGACAGGGAGCTCCTATAATTCACCCCTCCACTTT
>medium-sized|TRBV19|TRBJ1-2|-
CASSMVYYGYTF
TGTGCCAGTAGTATGGTTTACTATGGCTACACCTTC
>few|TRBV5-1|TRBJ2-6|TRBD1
CASSLDRGGANVLTF
TGCGCCAGCAGCTTGGACAGGGGTGGGGCCAACGTCCTGACTTTC
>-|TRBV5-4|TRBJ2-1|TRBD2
CASSLGGGSNNEQFF
TGTGCCAGCAGCTTGGGCGGGGGGTCGAACAATGAGCAGTTCTTC
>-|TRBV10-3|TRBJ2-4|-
CASGTKNIQYF
TGTGCCTCAGGGACGAAAAACATTCAGTACTTC
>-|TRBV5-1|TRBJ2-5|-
CASSGETQYF
TGCGCCAGCAGTGGGGAGACCCAGTACTTC
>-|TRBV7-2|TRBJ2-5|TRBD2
CASSLIPSRLAETQYF
TGTGCCAGCAGCTTAATCCCCTCGCGACTAGCGGAGACCCAGTACTTC
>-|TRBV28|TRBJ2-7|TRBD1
CASSYGQGSTYEQYF
TGTGCCAGCAGTTATGGACAGGGGTCGACCTACGAGCAGTACTTC
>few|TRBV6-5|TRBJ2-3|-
CASSFLGALTDTQYF
TGTGCCAGCAGCTTTTTGGGGGCTCTCACAGATACGCAGTATTTT
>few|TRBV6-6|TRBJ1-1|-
CASSYWSRVNTEAFF
TGTGCCAGCAGTTACTGGAGCAGGGTGAACACTGAAGCTTTCTTT
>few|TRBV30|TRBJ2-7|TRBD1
CAWSGGTADYEQYF
TGTGCCTGGAGTGGTGGGACAGCCGACTACGAGCAGTACTTC
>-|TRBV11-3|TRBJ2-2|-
CASSLRFANTGELFF
TGTGCCAGCAGCTTAAGGTTCGCGAACACCGGGGAGCTGTTTTTT
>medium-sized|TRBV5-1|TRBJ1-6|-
CASSLGISSYNSPLHF
TGCGCCAGCAGCTTGGGAATCAGCTCCTATAATTCACCCCTCCACTTT
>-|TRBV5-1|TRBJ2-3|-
CASSLGPGPTDTQYF
TGCGCCAGCAGCTTGGGACCGGGTCCGACAGATACGCAGTATTTT
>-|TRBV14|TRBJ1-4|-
CASSQGWRSRGEKLFF
TGTGCCAGCAGCCAAGGATGGCGTAGTCGAGGTGAAAAACTGTTTTTT
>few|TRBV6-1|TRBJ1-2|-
CASSYGGNYGYTF
TGTGCCAGCAGTTATGGGGGTAACTATGGCTACACCTTC
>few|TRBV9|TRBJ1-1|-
CASSVHQGISEAFF
TGTGCCAGCAGCGTTCATCAGGGGATCAGTGAAGCTTTCTTT
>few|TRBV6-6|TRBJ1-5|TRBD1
CASSYSQGAQPQHF
TGTGCCAGCAGTTACTCGCAGGGGGCTCAGCCCCAGCATTTT
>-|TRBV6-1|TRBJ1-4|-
CASSFSRVREKLFF
TGTGCCAGCAGTTTCTCCAGGGTGAGGGAAAAACTGTTTTTT
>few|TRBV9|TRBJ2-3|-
CASGGPTDTQYF
TGTGCCAGCGGGGGGCCCACAGATACGCAGTATTTT
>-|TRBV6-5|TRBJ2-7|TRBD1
CASSPRDRVFYEQYF
TGTGCCAGCAGCCCCCGGGACAGGGTTTTTTACGAGCAGTACTTC
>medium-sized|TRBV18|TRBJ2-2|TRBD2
CASSFGLAGALRTGELFF
TGTGCCAGCTCATTCGGACTAGCGGGGGCTCTTCGCACCGGGGAGCTGTTTTTT
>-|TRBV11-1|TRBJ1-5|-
CASSLRGRNQPQHF
TGTGCCAGCAGCTTGCGGGGGCGCAATCAGCCCCAGCATTTT
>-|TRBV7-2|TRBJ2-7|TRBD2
CASSLQTSGVPYEQYF
TGTGCCAGCAGCCTCCAAACTAGCGGGGTTCCCTACGAGCAGTACTTC
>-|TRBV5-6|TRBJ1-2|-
CASSLALGGTNYGYTF
TGTGCCAGCAGCTTGGCCCTGGGGGGAACTAACTATGGCTACACCTTC